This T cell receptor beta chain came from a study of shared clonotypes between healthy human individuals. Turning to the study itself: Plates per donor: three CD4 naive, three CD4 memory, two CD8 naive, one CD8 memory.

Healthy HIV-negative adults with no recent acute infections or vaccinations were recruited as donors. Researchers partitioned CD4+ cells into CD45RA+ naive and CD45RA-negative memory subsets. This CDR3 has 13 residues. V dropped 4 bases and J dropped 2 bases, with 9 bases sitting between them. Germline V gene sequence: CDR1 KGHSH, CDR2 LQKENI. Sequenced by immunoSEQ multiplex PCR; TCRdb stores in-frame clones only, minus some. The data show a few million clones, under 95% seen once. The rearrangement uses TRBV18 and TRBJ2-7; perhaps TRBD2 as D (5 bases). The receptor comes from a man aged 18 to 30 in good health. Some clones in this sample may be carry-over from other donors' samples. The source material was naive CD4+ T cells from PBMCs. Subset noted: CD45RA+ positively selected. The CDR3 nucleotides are TGTGCCAGCTCACTTCTGGGAGCCTACGAGCAGTACTTC. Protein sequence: CASSLLGAYEQYF. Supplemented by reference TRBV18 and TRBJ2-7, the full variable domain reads NAGVMQNPRHLVRRRGQEARLRCSPMKGHSHVYWYRQLPEEGLKFMVYLQKENIIDESGMPKERFSAEFPKEGPSILRIQQVVRGDSAAYFCASSLLGAYEQYFGPGTRLTVT.